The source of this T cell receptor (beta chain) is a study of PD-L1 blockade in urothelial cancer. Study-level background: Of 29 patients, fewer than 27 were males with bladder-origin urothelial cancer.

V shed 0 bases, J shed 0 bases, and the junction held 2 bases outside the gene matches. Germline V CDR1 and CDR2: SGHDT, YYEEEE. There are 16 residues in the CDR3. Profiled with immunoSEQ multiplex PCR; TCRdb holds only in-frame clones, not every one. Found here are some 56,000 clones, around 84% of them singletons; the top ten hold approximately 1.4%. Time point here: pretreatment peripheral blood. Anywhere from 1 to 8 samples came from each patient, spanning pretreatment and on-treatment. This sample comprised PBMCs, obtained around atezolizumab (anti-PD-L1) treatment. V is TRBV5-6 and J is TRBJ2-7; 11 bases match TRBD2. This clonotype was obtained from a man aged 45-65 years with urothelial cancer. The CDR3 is CASSLVAGGPSYEQYF. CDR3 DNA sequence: TGTGCCAGCAGCTTGGTAGCGGGGGGGCCCTCCTACGAGCAGTACTTC. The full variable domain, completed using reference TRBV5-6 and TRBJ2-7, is DAGVTQSPTHLIKTRGQQVTLRCSPKSGHDTVSWYQQALGQGPQFIFQYYEEEERQRGNFPDRFSGHQFPNYSSELNVNALLLGDSALYLCASSLVAGGPSYEQYFGPGTRLTVT.